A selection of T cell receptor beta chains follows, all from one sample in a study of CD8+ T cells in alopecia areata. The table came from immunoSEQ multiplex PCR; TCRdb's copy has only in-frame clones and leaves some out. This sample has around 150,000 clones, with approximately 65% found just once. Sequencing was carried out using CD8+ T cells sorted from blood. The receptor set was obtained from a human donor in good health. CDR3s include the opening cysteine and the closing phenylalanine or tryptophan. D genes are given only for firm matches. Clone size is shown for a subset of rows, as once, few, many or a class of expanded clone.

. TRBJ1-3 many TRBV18 TGTGCCAGCTCACCGTGGACGTCTGGAAACACCATATATTTT CASSPWTSGNTIYF
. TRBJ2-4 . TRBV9 TGTGCCAGCAGCGTGGGGGTCGGGGCCAAAAACATTCAGTACTTC CASSVGVGAKNIQYF
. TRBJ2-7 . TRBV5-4 TGTGCCAGCAGTTCGGAGGAAGGGAGAGAGCAGTACTTC CASSSEEGREQYF
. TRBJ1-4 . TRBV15 TGTGCCACCAGCGGAACGGAGGACCCAGGGGAAAAACTGTTTTTT CATSGTEDPGEKLFF
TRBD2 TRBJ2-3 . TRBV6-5 TGTGCCAGCAGGCCAACTAGCGTAAACACAGATACGCAGTATTTT CASRPTSVNTDTQYF
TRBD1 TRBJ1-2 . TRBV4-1 TGCGCCAGCAGCCAAGACAGGGGGCAATCTCTTGGCTACACCTTC CASSQDRGQSLGYTF
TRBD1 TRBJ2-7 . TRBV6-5 TGTGCCAGCAGTCCCGGGACAGGATACGAGCAGTACTTC CASSPGTGYEQYF
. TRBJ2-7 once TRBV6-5 TGTGCCAGCAGTTACTCTCAGGGACCGAGATTCTACGAGCAGTACTTC CASSYSQGPRFYEQYF
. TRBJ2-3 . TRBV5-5 TGTGCCAGCAGCCCATCCGTGGAGGGGGCGAGGATCTGGGTAACAGATACGCAGTATTTT CASSPSVEGARIWVTDTQYF
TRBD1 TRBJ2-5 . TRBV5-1 TGCGCCAGCAGCTTGAATGCAGGGGGTTTGGAGACCCAGTACTTC CASSLNAGGLETQYF
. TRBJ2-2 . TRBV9 TGTGCCAGCAGCGTAGCTTCCCCTAACACCGGGGAGCTGTTTTTT CASSVASPNTGELFF
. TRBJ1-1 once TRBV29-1 TGCAGCGCCATTCGGCTAGTAGAGAACACTGAAGCTTTCTTT CSAIRLVENTEAFF
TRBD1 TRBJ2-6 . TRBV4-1 TGCACCAGCAGCTCCCAGGGGGCTGGGGCCAACGTCCTGACTTTC CTSSSQGAGANVLTF
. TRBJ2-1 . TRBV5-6 TGTGCCAGCAGCTCACCCCGGCGGGAGCAGTTCTTC CASSSPRREQFF
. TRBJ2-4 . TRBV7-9 TGTGCCAGCAGCTTAGAGGGGGGACTAGCCAAAAACATTCAGTACTTC CASSLEGGLAKNIQYF
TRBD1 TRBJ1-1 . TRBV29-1 TGCAGCGCCACAGGGGGAACTGAAGCTTTCTTT CSATGGTEAFF
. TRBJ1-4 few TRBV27 TGTGCCAGTAGGTCAACTAATGAAAAACTGTTTTTT CASRSTNEKLFF
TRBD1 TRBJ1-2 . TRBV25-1 TGTGCCAGCAGTCAGGGGGCCACTGGCTACACCTTC CASSQGATGYTF
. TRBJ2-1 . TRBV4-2 TGTGCCAGCAGCCAAGTATTGGCAGGAAGAAACATCGATGAGCAGTTCTTC CASSQVLAGRNIDEQFF
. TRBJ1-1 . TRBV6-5 TGTGCCAGCAGTCCGGCTCGAGGGCCCCCTGAAGCTTTCTTT CASSPARGPPEAFF
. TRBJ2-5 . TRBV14 TGTGCCAGCAGCTCATCCGTCCTGGGGACCCAGTACTTC CASSSSVLGTQYF
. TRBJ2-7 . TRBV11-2 TGTGCCAGCAGCTTAGCCCAGGGTCATAACTACGAGCAGTACTTC CASSLAQGHNYEQYF
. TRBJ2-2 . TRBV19 TGTGCCAGTAGTATAGTTCCGCCTGGGAACACCGGGGAGCTGTTTTTT CASSIVPPGNTGELFF
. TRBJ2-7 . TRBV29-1 TGCAGCGTACTCTCTTTGGTCAGGGGCTACGAGCAGTACTTC CSVLSLVRGYEQYF
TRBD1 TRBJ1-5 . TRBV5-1 TGCGCCAGCTCATCTTCAGGGGGAAGCAATCAGCCCCAGCATTTT CASSSSGGSNQPQHF
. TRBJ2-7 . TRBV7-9 TGTGCCAGCAGCTTAGCGGACGGAGCATCCTACGAGCAGTACTTC CASSLADGASYEQYF
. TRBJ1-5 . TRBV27 TGTGCCAGCAGTTCTCTCAGTCTCTCTGGGTGGCAGCCCCAGCATTTT CASSSLSLSGWQPQHF
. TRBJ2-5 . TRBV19 TGTGCCAGTAGTACTAGCCAAGAGACCCAGTACTTC CASSTSQETQYF
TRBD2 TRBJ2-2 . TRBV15 TGTGCCACCAGCACGGGACTAGCGGGATACACCGGGGAGCTGTTTTTT CATSTGLAGYTGELFF
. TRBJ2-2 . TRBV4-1 TGCGCCAGCAGCCAAGCAGGGACCGGGGAGCTGTTTTTT CASSQAGTGELFF
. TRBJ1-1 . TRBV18 TGTGCCAGCTCACCCCGGCGCAAGGCGCCCTACAATGAAGCTTTCTTT CASSPRRKAPYNEAFF
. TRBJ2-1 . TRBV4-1 TGCGCCAGCACCCCCCAGGGCTCCTACAATGAGCAGTTCTTC CASTPQGSYNEQFF
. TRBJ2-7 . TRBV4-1 TGCGCCAGCAGCCAGGAGGAAACAGGTTACCTCTCCTACGAGCAGTACTTC CASSQEETGYLSYEQYF
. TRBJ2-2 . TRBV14 TGTGCCAGCAGCCATTTCCGGGCCGGGGAGCTGTTTTTT CASSHFRAGELFF
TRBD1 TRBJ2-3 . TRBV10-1 TGCGCCACCGGACAGGGGGTGCTCACAGATACGCAGTATTTT CATGQGVLTDTQYF
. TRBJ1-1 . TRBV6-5 TGTGCCAGCAGTTTCACTAGCGGCACTGAAGCTTTCTTT CASSFTSGTEAFF
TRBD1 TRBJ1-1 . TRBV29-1 TGCAGCGTGGGGGCAGGGGGCATGAACACTGAAGCTTTCTTT CSVGAGGMNTEAFF
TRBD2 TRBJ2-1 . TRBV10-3 TGTGCCATCAGTGAGGTCCTAGCGGGCTCCTACAATGAGCAGTTCTTC CAISEVLAGSYNEQFF
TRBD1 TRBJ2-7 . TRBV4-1 TGCGCCAGCAGCCAGATCCGGGACAGGGTCTACGAGCAGTACTTC CASSQIRDRVYEQYF
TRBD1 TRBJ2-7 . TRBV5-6 TGTGCCAGCAGCTTATCCGACAGGGGCTACGAGCAGTACTTC CASSLSDRGYEQYF
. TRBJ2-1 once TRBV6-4 TGTGCCAGCAGTGAGGGCGGGGTATCCTACAATGAGCAGTTCTTC CASSEGGVSYNEQFF
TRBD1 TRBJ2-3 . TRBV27 TGTGCCAGCACCCCTCGGACAGGGATCACAGATACGCAGTATTTT CASTPRTGITDTQYF
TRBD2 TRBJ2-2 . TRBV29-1 TGCAGCGTTGGGTGGCGCGGTGAAGCGGGACCGGGCACCGGGGAGCTGTTTTTT CSVGWRGEAGPGTGELFF
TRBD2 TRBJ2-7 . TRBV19 TGTGCCAGTAGTCAGTCAGGACTAGCGGGAGTCTCCTACGAGCAGTACTTC CASSQSGLAGVSYEQYF
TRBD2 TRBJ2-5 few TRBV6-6 TGTGCCAGCAGTAGACTAGCGGCTGGCCTTGGGGAGACCCAGTACTTC CASSRLAAGLGETQYF
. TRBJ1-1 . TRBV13 TGTGCCAGCAGCTTCCCCTCAGGGGCAGGAACTGAAGCTTTCTTT CASSFPSGAGTEAFF
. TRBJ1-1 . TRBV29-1 TGCAGCGTTCCTCTTCGGGGGGAATTGAACACTGAAGCTTTCTTT CSVPLRGELNTEAFF
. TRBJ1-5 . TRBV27 TGTGCCAGCAGTTTATCGAAATATCAGCCCCAGCATTTT CASSLSKYQPQHF
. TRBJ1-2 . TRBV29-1 TGCAGCGTGGCCGGGACGCTAAATGGCTACACCTTC CSVAGTLNGYTF
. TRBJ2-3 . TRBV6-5 TGTGCCAGCAGTTATGGAGGGAGGTTTACAGATACGCAGTATTTT CASSYGGRFTDTQYF
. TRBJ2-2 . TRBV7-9 TGTGCCAGCAGCTCTGACAGCTCGAACACCGGGGAGCTGTTTTTT CASSSDSSNTGELFF
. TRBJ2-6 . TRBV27 TGTGCCAGCAGTTTGTCCCTACCTGGGGCCAACGTCCTGACTTTC CASSLSLPGANVLTF
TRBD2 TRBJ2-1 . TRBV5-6 TGTGCCAGCAGCCCGACTAGCGGGAGTATCGATGAGCAGTTCTTC CASSPTSGSIDEQFF
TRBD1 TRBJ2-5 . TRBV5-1 TGCGCCAGCACTTCAGGGACAGGGGGCGAGGAGACCCAGTACTTC CASTSGTGGEETQYF
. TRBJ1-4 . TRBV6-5 TGTGCCAGCAGTGAGGACGAGGGTAGCGAAAAACTGTTTTTT CASSEDEGSEKLFF
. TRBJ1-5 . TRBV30 TGTGCCTGGAGCGACAGCCTCAATCAGCCCCAGCATTTT CAWSDSLNQPQHF
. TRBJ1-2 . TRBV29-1 TGCAGCGTGGGGACGAGAGGTGGCTACACCTTC CSVGTRGGYTF
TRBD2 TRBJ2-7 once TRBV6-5 TGTGCCAGCAGCCCCGGGACTAGCAGGTCCTACGAGCAGTACTTC CASSPGTSRSYEQYF